The 25 T cell receptor beta chains below come from one sample, sequenced in a study of PD-L1 blockade in urothelial cancer. Some clones are missing from TCRdb's copy, which holds only in-frame ones; the method was immunoSEQ multiplex PCR. The table records some 110,000 clones, around 93% of them present only once. Time point described: peripheral blood 6 weeks after treatment start. Sample: PBMCs, taken around atezolizumab (anti-PD-L1) treatment. The source is a man aged 55-75 years with urothelial cancer.

The CDR3 nucleotides read TGTGCCAGCAGCTTAAGAGCGGGGGGGCCAATCGGCACAGATACGCAGTATTTT. Translating it yields CASSLRAGGPIGTDTQYF. The J gene is TRBJ2-3, the V gene TRBV7-6, with 10 bases lining up with TRBD2. CDR3 length: 18 amino acids. With V trimmed by 2 bases and J by 1 base, 9 bases remained unmatched. Germline assignment: CDR1 SGHVS and CDR2 FNYEAQ.

The chain carries TRBV19 and TRBJ2-4; a weak D match, TRBD2 (6 bases). CDR1 is LNHDA and CDR2 is SQIVND in the germline V gene (reference sequence). CDR3 size: 14 residues. With 5 bases removed from V and 0 bases from J, the gap between germline ends came to 8 bases. This CDR3 is CASSGGLAKNIQYF. The CDR3 bases are TGTGCCAGTAGTGGGGGACTAGCCAAAAACATTCAGTACTTC.

This rearrangement joins TRBV18 to TRBJ1-3, with 8 bases identical to TRBD1. V trimming: 0 bases; J trimming: 8 bases; junction bases outside the gene matches: 3. Germline V gene data show CDR1 as KGHSH and CDR2 as LQKENI. This CDR3 is 14 amino acids long. The CDR3 nucleotides are TGTGCCAGCTCACCACCGAACAGGGGGGACACCATATATTTT. Translating it yields CASSPPNRGDTIYF.

V usage is TRBV6-1 and J usage is TRBJ2-7; 11 positions match TRBD2. The CDR3 sequence is 17 residues long. Germline CDR1 and CDR2: MNHNS and SASEGT. The V gene end was trimmed by 4 bases and the J gene end by 2 bases; junction bases not matched to a gene: 10. CDR3 nucleotides: TGTGCCAGCAGTGGGCCCACTAGCGGGAGTGCGGCCTACGAGCAGTACTTC. Amino acid sequence: CASSGPTSGSAAYEQYF.

The V gene is TRBV15, the J gene TRBJ2-3, with TRBD2 matching 11 bases. Per germline, CDR1 LNHNV and CDR2 YYDKDF (reference sequence). The V segment lost 6 bases and the J segment 4 bases; nucleotides outside the gene matches: 3. The CDR3 sequence is 14 residues long. CDR3 in amino acids: CATRLAGGPDTQYF. As DNA, the CDR3 is TGTGCCACCAGATTAGCGGGAGGGCCAGATACGCAGTATTTT.

This chain joins TRBV5-4 and TRBJ2-2; a weak D match, TRBD2 (7 bases). This CDR3 comprises 18 residues. Germline V gene data show CDR1 as SGHNT and CDR2 as YYREEE (reference sequence). V was cut by 3 bases and J by 3 bases, with 21 bases left in between. CDR3 in amino acids: CASSWAKGGGVYTGELFF. CDR3 DNA sequence: TGTGCCAGCAGCTGGGCGAAGGGGGGGGGCGTTTACACCGGGGAGCTGTTTTTT.

The chain has TRBV6-1 and TRBJ1-5; weak D call: TRBD1 (5 bases). The germline V and J ends were trimmed by 6 bases and 7 bases, with 16 bases remaining between them. This CDR3 has 14 residues. Germline assignment: CDR1 MNHNS and CDR2 SASEGT. As DNA, the CDR3 is TGTGCCAGCAGGGCCGACAGCCCCGGGCAGCCCCAGCATTTT. Its protein is CASRADSPGQPQHF.

This sequence joins TRBV5-6 and TRBJ2-7, with 8 bases matching TRBD1. The CDR3 length is 13 residues. V was clipped by 5 bases and J by 5 bases; unmatched bases: 6. The germline V gene encodes CDR1 SGHDT and CDR2 YYEEEE. The DNA for the CDR3 is TGTGCCAGCAGACTGCAGGGGGCTGACGAGCAGTACTTC. Amino acids: CASRLQGADEQYF.

The V and J genes are TRBV2 and TRBJ2-2; 10 nucleotides agree with TRBD1. V lost 4 bases to trimming and J lost 7 bases; unmatched junction nucleotides: 6. Germline values: CDR1 SNHLY, CDR2 FYNNEI. CDR3 length equals 15 residues. The CDR3 protein is CASSGGTGDNGELFF. CDR3 nucleotides: TGTGCCAGCAGTGGAGGGACAGGGGATAACGGGGAGCTGTTTTTT.

This clone has just one count. The V gene is TRBV4-2, the J gene TRBJ1-1; D is undetermined. The V gene lost 5 bases and the J gene lost 6 bases, with 13 bases spanning the gap. The germline gives CDR1 LGHNA, CDR2 YNFKEQ. The CDR3 has 13 residues. The DNA of the CDR3 is TGTGCCAGCAGCTCGCGGGGTGGCCCTGAAGCTTTCTTT. Translating gives CASSSRGGPEAFF.

CDR3 sequence reads: CAISETDSSRAFF. For the CDR3, the DNA is TGTGCCATCAGTGAGACTGACAGCTCCCGAGCTTTCTTT. This rearrangement joins TRBV10-3 to TRBJ1-1; D might be TRBD1 (5 bases). Per germline, CDR1 ENHRY and CDR2 SYGVKD. This CDR3 region has 13 residues. V was cut by 2 bases and J by 10 bases, with 14 bases left in between.

The rearrangement links TRBV7-9 to TRBJ2-7; 8 nucleotides align to TRBD1. Germline V gene lookup returns CDR1 SEHNR and CDR2 FQNEAQ (reference sequence). J gave up 2 bases and V 5 bases, and 2 bases lay outside the gene matches. This CDR3 has 13 amino acids. Here the CDR3 reads CASSPTGAYEQYF. The CDR3 nucleotides read TGTGCCAGCAGCCCGACAGGGGCCTACGAGCAGTACTTC.

The V and J genes are TRBV25-1 and TRBJ2-1; TRBD2 aligns across 7 bases. The trim removed 5 bases at V and 1 base at J, leaving 5 bases unmatched. This CDR3 is 15 amino acids long. From germline, CDR1 is MGHDK and CDR2 SYGVNS. For the CDR3, the DNA is TGTGCCAGCAGTCCCCGCGGGGGTTCCTACAATGAGCAGTTCTTC. As protein: CASSPRGGSYNEQFF.

The chain recombines TRBV5-1 with TRBJ2-5; D uncertain. From germline, CDR1 is SGHRS and CDR2 YFSETQ. V was cut by 4 bases and J by 0 bases, with 4 bases left in between. The CDR3 length is 12 residues. The CDR3 coding sequence is TGCGCCAGCAGCCTAGACCAAGAGACCCAGTACTTC. Translation gives CASSLDQETQYF.

The J gene is TRBJ1-4, the V gene TRBV21-1; no DNA check was done on the table's D call, TRBD1. TRBV21-1 is annotated as a pseudogene. This CDR3 has 18 amino acids. CDR3 coding DNA: TGTGCCAGCAGCGGCCCGAAACAGGGACAGGGCTTTAATGAAAAACTGTTTTTT. Its translation is CASSGPKQGQGFNEKLFF.

This rearrangement joins TRBV5-6 to TRBJ2-7, with TRBD1 identical over 9 bases. Trimming at V came to 5 bases and at J to 3 bases, leaving 9 bases not matched to a gene. The CDR3 length is 15 residues. Germline V CDR1 and CDR2: SGHDT, YYEEEE. The CDR3 loop is CASRLAGTGFYEQYF. The CDR3 DNA follows: TGTGCCAGCAGGCTAGCCGGGACAGGGTTCTACGAGCAGTACTTC. Looking up the rest from reference TRBV5-6 and TRBJ2-7 gives the full variable domain: DAGVTQSPTHLIKTRGQQVTLRCSPKSGHDTVSWYQQALGQGPQFIFQYYEEEERQRGNFPDRFSGHQFPNYSSELNVNALLLGDSALYLCASRLAGTGFYEQYFGPGTRLTVT.

The chain uses TRBV9 and TRBJ1-1; 7 positions agree with TRBD1. Germline lookup yields CDR1 SGDLS and CDR2 YYNGEE. The CDR3 is 14 amino acids. V gave up 4 bases and J gave up 3 bases; unmatched junction bases: 6. In DNA form, the CDR3 reads TGTGCCAGCAGCCTACTGACAGGGCACACTGAAGCTTTCTTT. Translating gives CASSLLTGHTEAFF. The full variable domain, completed using reference TRBV9 and TRBJ1-1, is DSGVTQTPKHLITATGQRVTLRCSPRSGDLSVYWYQQSLDQGLQFLIQYYNGEERAKGNILERFSAQQFPDLHSELNLSSLELGDSALYFCASSLLTGHTEAFFGQGTRLTVV.

The gene calls are TRBV12-5 and TRBJ2-7; possible D gene TRBD1, 6 bases. The CDR3 spans 16 residues. V lost 1 base and J 2 bases, leaving 15 bases between the germline ends. CDR1 and CDR2 from the germline V gene are LGHNT and FRNRAP. The CDR3 DNA reads as TGTGCTAGTGGTTTGGCCCGGGGACACCCCCCCTACGAGCAGTACTTC. Its translation: CASGLARGHPPYEQYF.

This clone was recorded only once. The chain recombines TRBV7-2 with TRBJ2-5, with 10 positions matching TRBD2. CDR3 length: 14 residues. The germline gives CDR1 SGHTA, CDR2 FQGNSA. V was clipped by 3 bases and J by 5 bases; unmatched bases: 3. CDR3 bases: TGTGCCAGCAGCTTCCTGACTAGCGGGGAGACCCAGTACTTC. This encodes CASSFLTSGETQYF.

This chain connects TRBV27 to TRBJ2-3, with D unresolved. V was shortened by 3 bases and J by 0 bases, with 10 bases between the two germline ends. This CDR3 contains 15 residues. The germline V gene has CDR1 MNHEY and CDR2 SMNVEV (reference sequence). The CDR3 region is CASSFYLSSTDTQYF. CDR3 sequence (DNA): TGTGCCAGCAGTTTCTATCTCTCTAGCACAGATACGCAGTATTTT.

This sequence joins TRBV5-8 and TRBJ1-4; possible D gene TRBD1, 6 bases. The ends were cut back, 4 bases at V and 4 bases at J, with 17 bases in the middle. The CDR3 has 16 amino acids. CDR1 SGHTS and CDR2 YDEGEE come from the germline V gene. The CDR3 region has the DNA TGTGCCAGCAGCGCCGGTCGGGGGGCGGTTAATGAAAAACTGTTTTTT. It is translated as CASSAGRGAVNEKLFF. The full variable domain, in which reference TRBV5-8 and TRBJ1-4 provide the parts outside the CDR3, is EAGVTQSPTHLIKTRGQQATLRCSPISGHTSVYWYQQALGLGLQFLLWYDEGEERNRGNFPPRFSGRQFPNYSSELNVNALELEDSALYLCASSAGRGAVNEKLFFGSGTQLSVL.

The chain employs TRBV7-6 and TRBJ1-3; TRBD1 is a possible D gene (5 bases). The CDR3 runs to 12 residues. V was trimmed by 4 bases and J by 10 bases, leaving 11 bases between them. CDR1 is SGHVS, CDR2 FNYEAQ, per germline. CDR3 bases: TGTGCCAGCAGCTCTCAGGGAGGTACCATATATTTT. It is translated as CASSSQGGTIYF.

The V gene is TRBV19, the J gene TRBJ2-5; D is possibly TRBD1 (5 bases). V lost 1 base to trimming and J lost 5 bases, with 11 bases between them. CDR3 size: 14 residues. The germline V gene encodes CDR1 LNHDA and CDR2 SQIVND (reference sequence). The CDR3 region has the DNA TGTGCCAGTAGTATAGCTGCAGGGAAGGAGACCCAGTACTTC. Its protein is CASSIAAGKETQYF.

The V call is TRBV4-2, the J call TRBJ2-3, with 13 bases that match TRBD2. The CDR3 has 16 amino acids. Per germline, CDR1 LGHNA and CDR2 YNFKEQ. Losses at the gene ends were 4 bases for V and 2 bases for J; bases not matched to a gene: 3. Here the CDR3 reads CASSRTSGGFTDTQYF. In DNA form, the CDR3 reads TGTGCCAGCAGCCGGACTAGCGGGGGATTCACAGATACGCAGTATTTT.

The V gene is TRBV10-3, the J gene TRBJ2-1, with 8 bases identical to TRBD2. The CDR3 sequence is 13 residues long. The V gene end was trimmed by 4 bases and the J gene end by 5 bases; junction bases not matched to a gene: 1. CDR1 is ENHRY and CDR2 is SYGVKD in the germline V gene. Here the CDR3 reads CAISAGGNNEQFF. The CDR3, as DNA: TGTGCCATCAGTGCGGGAGGGAACAATGAGCAGTTCTTC.